The 25 T cell receptor beta chains reported below all come from one sample, sequenced in a study of tumor T cells in aggressive B-cell lymphoma. Libraries were prepared by immunoSEQ multiplex PCR; TCRdb keeps only in-frame clonotypes and omits some of them. Of just over 6,500 clones detected, approximately 91% appear once; the ten largest clones hold less than 4%. The specimen sequenced was tumor tissue. These TCRs come from an adult with diffuse large B cell lymphoma. Some clones in this sample may be carry-over from other donors' samples.

The chain combines TRBV19 with TRBJ1-1; maybe TRBD1 (5 bases). V lost 2 bases and J lost 5, with 12 bases in between. The CDR3 is made up of 14 amino acids. CDR1 and CDR2 (germline): LNHDA, SQIVND (reference sequence). CDR3 amino acids: CASSISGRETEAFF. Here the CDR3 DNA reads TGTGCCAGTAGTATATCAGGGAGGGAGACTGAAGCTTTCTTT.

V is TRBV5-4 and J is TRBJ2-7; maybe TRBD2 (6 bases). Germline lookup yields CDR1 SGHNT and CDR2 YYREEE (reference sequence). This CDR3 is 14 amino acids long. The ends were cut back, 3 bases at V and 3 bases at J, with 13 bases in the middle. The CDR3 reads CASSSTSSHYEQYF. CDR3 nucleotide sequence: TGTGCCAGCAGCTCGACTAGTTCCCACTACGAGCAGTACTTC. Drawing the rest from reference TRBV5-4 and TRBJ2-7, the complete variable domain is ETGVTQSPTHLIKTRGQQVTLRCSSQSGHNTVSWYQQALGQGPQFIFQYYREEENGRGNFPPRFSGLQFPNYSSELNVNALELDDSALYLCASSSTSSHYEQYFGPGTRLTVT.

The V and J genes are TRBV2 and TRBJ1-6; D is unclear. CDR1 SNHLY and CDR2 FYNNEI come from the germline V gene. Trimming stripped 5 bases from V and 5 bases from J, with 7 bases between. The CDR3 is 13 residues long. The CDR3, as DNA: TGTGCCAGCAGTACCGACAATAATTCACCCCTCCACTTT. This sequence encodes CASSTDNNSPLHF.

This sequence joins TRBV19 and TRBJ1-6; no firm D call. The CDR3 is 12 amino acids. The germline V gene has CDR1 LNHDA and CDR2 SQIVND (reference sequence). V shed 5 bases and J shed 7 bases, with 6 bases lying between them. The CDR3 coding sequence is TGTGCCAGTAGTCGGTGGAATTCACCCCTCCACTTT. Encoded protein: CASSRWNSPLHF.

This sequence joins TRBV10-3 and TRBJ2-1; TRBD2 matches at 7 bases. J gave up 2 bases and V 3 bases, and 4 bases lay outside the gene matches. Germline values: CDR1 ENHRY, CDR2 SYGVKD. The CDR3 has 15 amino acids. CDR3 sequence reads: CAISEEGGTYNEQFF. Written as DNA, the CDR3 is TGTGCCATCAGTGAAGAGGGAGGGACCTACAATGAGCAGTTCTTC.

V is TRBV19 and J is TRBJ1-4; D is ambiguous. V was cut by 1 base and J by 7 bases, with 10 bases left in between. The CDR3 extends over 14 amino acids. The germline gives CDR1 LNHDA, CDR2 SQIVND (reference sequence). Here the CDR3 reads CASSIGDFGEKLFF. CDR3 nucleotide sequence: TGTGCCAGTAGTATAGGAGATTTCGGTGAAAAACTGTTTTTT.

The rearrangement uses TRBV7-8 and TRBJ2-3, with TRBD2 matching over 9 bases. In germline, CDR1 is SGHVS, CDR2 FQNEAQ. This CDR3 region has 17 residues. With V trimmed by 5 bases and J by 1 base, 10 bases remained unmatched. The CDR3 region is CASSRVLAGSGTDTQYF. CDR3 nucleotides: TGTGCCAGCAGCAGAGTGCTAGCGGGATCCGGCACAGATACGCAGTATTTT.

The V call is TRBV30, the J call TRBJ1-5, with D tentatively TRBD1 (5 bases). The CDR3 has 15 residues. The germline gives CDR1 GTSNPN, CDR2 SVGIG (reference sequence). V was cut by 0 bases and J by 5 bases, with 14 bases left in between. This chain's CDR3 is CAWSVKGRDHQPQHF. CDR3 DNA sequence: TGTGCCTGGAGTGTTAAAGGCAGGGATCATCAGCCCCAGCATTTT.

The J gene is TRBJ2-1, the V gene TRBV7-2; 7 bases fit TRBD2. Germline V lookup: CDR1 SGHTA, CDR2 FQGNSA. The CDR3 is 15 residues long. The V gene end was trimmed by 1 base and the J gene end by 4 bases; junction bases not matched to a gene: 4. The CDR3 DNA follows: TGTGCCAGCAGCTTAGTGGCTAGCGGATACAATGAGCAGTTCTTC. It yields the protein CASSLVASGYNEQFF.

CDR3 in DNA: TGTGCCAGCAGTCTGGCAGGGGCATTTCAGGGTTCACCCCTCCACTTT. As protein: CASSLAGAFQGSPLHF. The rearrangement uses TRBV2 and TRBJ1-6; TRBD1 might be the D (6 bases). The CDR3 extends over 16 amino acids. CDR1 is SNHLY, CDR2 FYNNEI, per germline. The V end was cut by 5 bases, the J end by 9 bases, with 20 bases between.

The chain joins TRBV5-1 to TRBJ2-7; 7 nucleotides agree with TRBD1. Germline V CDR1 and CDR2: SGHRS, YFSETQ. V gave up 5 bases and J gave up 7 bases; unmatched junction bases: 9. CDR3 length: 13 residues. The CDR3 DNA reads TGCGCCAGCAGATTACAGGGGTCGGGGGAGCAGTACTTC. Its translation is CASRLQGSGEQYF.

The rearrangement joins TRBV28 to TRBJ1-1, with 9 nucleotides matching TRBD1. This CDR3 region has 18 residues. Germline loops: CDR1 MDHEN, CDR2 SYDVKM. With 2 bases clipped from V and 7 bases from J, the junction kept 17 bases outside the gene matches. In DNA, the CDR3 is TGTGCCAGCAGTTTACAGGCCCCAACAGGGGGCGCGAAGGATGAAGCTTTCTTT. This codes for CASSLQAPTGGAKDEAFF.

V and J are TRBV2 and TRBJ1-2, with 8 nucleotides matching TRBD1. Per the germline V gene, CDR1 is SNHLY and CDR2 is FYNNEI. This CDR3 region has 12 residues. V shed 6 bases and J 7 bases; nucleotides not matched to a gene: 4. The CDR3 loop is CASRGQGAGYTF. The CDR3 region has the DNA TGTGCCAGCAGAGGACAGGGTGCTGGCTACACCTTC.

The J gene is TRBJ2-7, the V gene TRBV11-2, with D possibly TRBD2 on 5 matching bases. Germline loops: CDR1 SGHAT, CDR2 FQNNGV. Trimming took 5 bases from V and 6 from J, leaving 14 bases between them. The CDR3 extends over 13 amino acids. CDR3 protein: CASSAGLLVEQYF. For the CDR3, the DNA is TGTGCCAGCAGCGCCGGACTGCTAGTCGAGCAGTACTTC.

The chain is built from TRBV21-1 and TRBJ1-5; the table assigns TRBD1, which was not confirmed against the DNA. TRBV21-1 counts as a pseudogene. The CDR3 has 17 residues. The CDR3 DNA is TGTGCCAGCAGCGAACTTCAGGGTTGTAATAGCAATCAGCCCCAGCATTTT. This translates into CASSELQGCNSNQPQHF.

The genes are TRBV5-1 and TRBJ2-2; 14 bases map to TRBD2. There are 16 residues in the CDR3. With 4 bases clipped from V and 7 bases from J, the junction kept 6 bases outside the gene matches. Germline CDR1 reads SGHRS; CDR2 reads YFSETQ. The CDR3 nucleotides read TGCGCCAGCAGCCGACTAGCGGGGGGGCGTGGCGGGGAGCTGTTTTTT. This sequence encodes CASSRLAGGRGGELFF. Full variable domain (missing parts from reference TRBV5-1 and TRBJ2-2): KAGVTQTPRYLIKTRGQQVTLSCSPISGHRSVSWYQQTPGQGLQFLFEYFSETQRNKGNFPGRFSGRQFSNSRSEMNVSTLELGDSALYLCASSRLAGGRGGELFFGEGSRLTVL.

The chain employs TRBV7-2 and TRBJ2-3; 8 bases fit TRBD2. Germline loops: CDR1 SGHTA, CDR2 FQGNSA. V shed 1 base, J shed 4 bases, and the junction held 7 bases outside the gene matches. The CDR3 has 16 amino acids. Here the CDR3 reads CASSLVGRGAPDTQYF. The CDR3 DNA reads as TGTGCCAGCAGCTTAGTCGGGCGGGGGGCCCCAGATACGCAGTATTTT. The variable domain in full, with the rest retrieved from reference TRBV7-2 and TRBJ2-3, is GAGVSQSPSNKVTEKGKDVELRCDPISGHTALYWYRQSLGQGLEFLIYFQGNSAPDKSGLPSDRFSAERTGGSVSTLTIQRTQQEDSAVYLCASSLVGRGAPDTQYFGPGTRLTVL.

Only one count was recorded for this clone. V and J are TRBV7-2 and TRBJ1-1; maybe TRBD1 (5 bases). Germline CDR1 SGHTA, CDR2 FQGNSA. The V and J ends lost 2 bases and 0 bases respectively, with 7 bases between them. The CDR3 is 14 amino acids. DNA for the CDR3: TGTGCCAGCAGCTTACCCAGGGTGAACACTGAAGCTTTCTTT. Residues: CASSLPRVNTEAFF.

The rearrangement uses TRBV11-3 and TRBJ2-4; D possibly corresponds to TRBD2 (7 bases). Trimming left V 5 bases short and J 8 bases short, with 28 bases between. Germline V CDR1 and CDR2: SGHNT, YENEEA. The CDR3 consists of 18 residues. CDR3 in amino acids: CASSQTGVWGGASYIQYF. Written as DNA, the CDR3 is TGTGCCAGCAGCCAAACCGGAGTGTGGGGGGGGGCCTCGTACATTCAGTACTTC.

This chain uses TRBV5-4 with TRBJ2-3, with a tentative D call TRBD2 (5 bases). V lost 2 bases, J lost 1 base, and 17 bases lay in between. This CDR3 has 17 residues. The V gene's germline CDR1 is SGHNT and CDR2 YYREEE (reference sequence). CDR3 sequence: CASSLVGLLIRTDTQYF. The CDR3 DNA reads TGTGCCAGCAGCTTAGTAGGACTCCTTATCCGCACAGATACGCAGTATTTT.

The chain uses TRBV28 and TRBJ1-4; D is ambiguous. Germline values: CDR1 MDHEN, CDR2 SYDVKM. Trimming shortened V by 6 bases and J by 1 base, and 9 bases separated the two germline ends. The CDR3 loop spans 14 amino acids. CDR3 in DNA: TGTGCCAGCAGGTCTCCAGGAACTAATGAAAAACTGTTTTTT. Translated: CASRSPGTNEKLFF.

The rearrangement joins TRBV5-1 to TRBJ2-5; 10 nucleotides line up with TRBD2. Trimming cost V 4 bases and J 4 bases; bases outside gene matches: 7. Germline CDR1 and CDR2: SGHRS and YFSETQ. The CDR3 consists of 15 residues. The CDR3 region is CASSDLSGRVETQYF. CDR3 in DNA: TGCGCCAGCAGCGATCTCAGCGGGAGGGTAGAGACCCAGTACTTC. Filled out from reference TRBV5-1 and TRBJ2-5, the complete variable domain reads KAGVTQTPRYLIKTRGQQVTLSCSPISGHRSVSWYQQTPGQGLQFLFEYFSETQRNKGNFPGRFSGRQFSNSRSEMNVSTLELGDSALYLCASSDLSGRVETQYFGPGTRLLVL.

The chain combines TRBV11-2 with TRBJ2-3; D call uncertain. Looked up from germline, CDR1 is SGHAT and CDR2 is FQNNGV. This CDR3 is 11 amino acids long. V lost 1 base, J lost 9 bases, and 5 bases lay in between. This CDR3 is CASSLVETQYF. CDR3 coding DNA: TGTGCCAGCAGCTTAGTAGAGACGCAGTATTTT.

The V call is TRBV7-3, the J call TRBJ2-1, with D possibly being TRBD1 (6 bases). V was clipped by 2 bases and J by 5 bases, with 10 bases between them. Germline V gene data show CDR1 as SGHTA and CDR2 as FQGTGA. This CDR3 comprises 14 residues. CDR3 nucleotide sequence: TGTGCCAGCAGCTTATTAGGGGGAGACAATGAGCAGTTCTTC. It is translated as CASSLLGGDNEQFF.

The chain uses TRBV5-5 and TRBJ2-6; no clear D gene. The CDR3 covers 15 residues. V gave up 1 base and J gave up 0 bases, with 5 bases separating them. CDR1 SGHKS and CDR2 YYEKEE come from the germline V gene (reference sequence). The CDR3 reads CASSLIISGANVLTF. As DNA, the CDR3 is TGTGCCAGCAGCTTGATAATCTCTGGGGCCAACGTCCTGACTTTC.